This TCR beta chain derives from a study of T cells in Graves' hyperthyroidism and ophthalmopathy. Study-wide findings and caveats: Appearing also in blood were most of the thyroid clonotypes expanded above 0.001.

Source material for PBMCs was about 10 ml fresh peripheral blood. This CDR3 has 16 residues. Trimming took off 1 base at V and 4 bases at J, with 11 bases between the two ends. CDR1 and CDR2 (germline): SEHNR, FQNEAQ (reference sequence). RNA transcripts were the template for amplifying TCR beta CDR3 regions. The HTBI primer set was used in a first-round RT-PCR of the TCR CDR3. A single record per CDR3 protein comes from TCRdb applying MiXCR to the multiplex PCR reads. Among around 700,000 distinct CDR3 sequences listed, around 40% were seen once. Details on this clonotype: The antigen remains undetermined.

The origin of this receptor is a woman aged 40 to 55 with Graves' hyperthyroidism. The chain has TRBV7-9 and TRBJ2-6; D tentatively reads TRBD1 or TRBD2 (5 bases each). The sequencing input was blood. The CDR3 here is CASSLGGVRGANVLTF. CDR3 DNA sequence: TGTGCCAGCAGCTTAGGAGGGGTGCGGGGGGCCAACGTCCTGACTTTC.